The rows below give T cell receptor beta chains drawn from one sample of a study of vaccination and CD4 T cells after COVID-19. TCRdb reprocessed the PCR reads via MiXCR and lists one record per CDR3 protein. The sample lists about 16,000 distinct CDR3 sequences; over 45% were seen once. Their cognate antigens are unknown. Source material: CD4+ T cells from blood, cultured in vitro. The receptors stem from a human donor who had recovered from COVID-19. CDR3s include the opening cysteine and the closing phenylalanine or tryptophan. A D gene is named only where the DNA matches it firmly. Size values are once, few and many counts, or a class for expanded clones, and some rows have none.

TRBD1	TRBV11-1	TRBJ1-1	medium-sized	CASSQPGQFRPAFF	TGTGCCAGCAGCCAACCGGGACAGTTTAGGCCCGCTTTCTTT
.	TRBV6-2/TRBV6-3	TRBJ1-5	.	CASSSPGHRLGNQPQHF	TGTGCCAGCAGTTCCCCCGGGCACAGACTGGGCAATCAGCCCCAGCATTTT
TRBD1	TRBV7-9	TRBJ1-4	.	CASSLPQGQTEKLFF	TGTGCCAGCAGCTTACCGCAGGGACAGACTGAAAAACTGTTTTTT
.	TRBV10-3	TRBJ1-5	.	CAIRAQGNQPQHF	TGTGCCATAAGGGCCCAGGGCAATCAGCCCCAGCATTTT
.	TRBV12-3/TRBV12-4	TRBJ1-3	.	CASNRVSGNTIYF	TGTGCCAGCAACAGAGTCTCTGGAAACACCATATATTTT
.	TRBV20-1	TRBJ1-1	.	CSAARTANTEAFF	TGCAGTGCGGCCCGGACGGCGAACACTGAAGCTTTCTTT
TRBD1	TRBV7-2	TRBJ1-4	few	CASSLVGQGLEKLFF	TGTGCCAGCAGCTTAGTCGGACAGGGTTTGGAAAAACTGTTTTTT
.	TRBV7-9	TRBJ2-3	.	CASSYTRGTDTQYF	TGTGCCAGCAGCTACACCAGGGGAACAGATACGCAGTATTTT
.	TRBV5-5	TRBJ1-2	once	CASSLGTTSLNYGYTF	TGTGCCAGCAGCTTGGGAACTACCAGCCTAAACTATGGCTACACCTTC
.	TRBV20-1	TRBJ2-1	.	CSAPPGGESSYNEQFF	TGCAGTGCCCCACCTGGAGGGGAGAGCTCCTACAATGAGCAGTTCTTC
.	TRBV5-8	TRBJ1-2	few	CASSSPRVGYGYTF	TGTGCCAGCAGCTCCCCGAGGGTGGGATATGGCTACACCTTC
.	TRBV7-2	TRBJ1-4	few	CASSQDWKGKLFF	TGTGCCAGCAGCCAGGACTGGAAAGGAAAACTGTTTTTT
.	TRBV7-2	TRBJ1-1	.	CASSPAARQPEAFF	TGTGCCAGCAGCCCGGCCGCCCGACAACCTGAAGCTTTCTTT
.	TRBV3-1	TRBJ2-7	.	CASSRQGAFYEQYF	TGTGCCAGCAGCCGGCAAGGGGCCTTCTACGAGCAGTACTTC
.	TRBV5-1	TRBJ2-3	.	CASSSGPLKVDTQYF	TGCGCCAGCAGCTCGGGACCCCTTAAGGTAGATACGCAGTATTTT
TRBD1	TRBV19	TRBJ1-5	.	CASSIGQGLSNQPQHF	TGTGCCAGTAGTATAGGACAGGGTTTAAGCAATCAGCCCCAGCATTTT
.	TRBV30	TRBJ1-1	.	CAWSVSTTEAFF	TGTGCCTGGAGTGTGTCAACAACTGAAGCTTTCTTT
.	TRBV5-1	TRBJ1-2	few	CASSFNGGYTF	TGCGCCAGCAGCTTCAATGGGGGCTACACCTTC
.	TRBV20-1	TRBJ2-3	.	CSARVPVGGQDTQYF	TGCAGTGCTAGAGTGCCAGTAGGGGGGCAAGATACGCAGTATTTT
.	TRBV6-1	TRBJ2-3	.	CASRKDGTTDTQYF	TGTGCCAGCAGAAAAGACGGGACTACAGATACGCAGTATTTT
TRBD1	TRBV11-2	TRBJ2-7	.	CASSLVGTGNYEQYF	TGTGCCAGCAGCTTAGTTGGGACAGGGAACTACGAGCAGTACTTC
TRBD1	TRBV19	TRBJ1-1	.	CASVNRGRTTEAFF	TGTGCCAGTGTCAACAGGGGGCGGACCACTGAAGCTTTCTTT
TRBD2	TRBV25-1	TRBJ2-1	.	CASSEYWRESEQFF	TGTGCCAGCAGTGAATATTGGCGGGAGTCTGAGCAGTTCTTC
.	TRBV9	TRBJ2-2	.	CASSVATGASAANTGELFF	TGTGCCAGCAGCGTAGCTACCGGGGCGTCGGCGGCGAACACCGGGGAGCTGTTTTTT
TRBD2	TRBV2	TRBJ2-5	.	CASKREAGGVETQYF	TGTGCCAGCAAGAGGGAAGCGGGAGGTGTTGAGACCCAGTACTTC
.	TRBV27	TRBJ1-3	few	CASRGWPSGNTIYF	TGTGCCAGCAGAGGATGGCCCTCTGGAAACACCATATATTTT
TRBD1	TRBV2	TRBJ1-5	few	CASSAQGRNQPQHF	TGTGCCAGCAGTGCACAGGGGAGGAATCAGCCCCAGCATTTT
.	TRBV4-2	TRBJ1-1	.	CASSQGSGGNTEAFF	TGTGCCAGCAGCCAAGGTAGTGGCGGGAACACTGAAGCTTTCTTT
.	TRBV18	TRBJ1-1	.	CASSPPEGTRTEAFF	TGTGCCAGCTCACCACCGGAGGGTACCCGGACTGAAGCTTTCTTT
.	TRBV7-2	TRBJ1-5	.	CASSYYRDQPQHF	TGTGCCAGCAGCTACTACAGGGATCAGCCCCAGCATTTT
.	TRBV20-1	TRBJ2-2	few	CSAAKGRAVTGELFF	TGCAGTGCAGCCAAGGGACGGGCGGTCACCGGGGAGCTGTTTTTT
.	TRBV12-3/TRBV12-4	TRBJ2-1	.	CASRRQLRISQFF	TGTGCCAGCAGGAGACAGCTCCGGATATCGCAGTTCTTC
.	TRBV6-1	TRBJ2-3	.	CASSGRDPDRTQYF	TGTGCCAGCAGTGGCCGGGACCCCGACCGTACGCAGTATTTT
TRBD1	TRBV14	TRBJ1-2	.	CASSIPGQGVGYGYTF	TGTGCCAGCAGCATTCCGGGACAGGGGGTAGGCTATGGCTACACCTTC
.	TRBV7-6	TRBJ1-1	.	CASSARDGNTEAFF	TGTGCCAGCAGCGCCCGAGACGGGAACACTGAAGCTTTCTTT
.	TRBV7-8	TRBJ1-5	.	CASSLAVRRSWEDQPQHF	TGTGCCAGCAGCTTAGCAGTGCGGAGGTCATGGGAGGATCAGCCCCAGCATTTT
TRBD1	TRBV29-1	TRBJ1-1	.	CSVFGTGGAAAFF	TGCAGCGTTTTCGGGACAGGGGGCGCGGCCGCTTTCTTT
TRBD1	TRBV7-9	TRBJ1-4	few	CASSWTGGHEKLFF	TGTGCCAGCAGCTGGACAGGCGGTCATGAAAAACTGTTTTTT
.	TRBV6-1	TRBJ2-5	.	CAGRGTQEAQYF	TGTGCCGGCCGCGGCACACAAGAGGCCCAGTACTTC
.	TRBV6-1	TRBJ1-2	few	CASSEAVDSLYGYTF	TGTGCCAGCAGTGAAGCAGTGGACAGTCTCTATGGCTACACCTTC
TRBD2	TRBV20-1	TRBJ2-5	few	CSALPGGRWETQYF	TGCAGTGCCCTCCCGGGGGGGAGGTGGGAGACCCAGTACTTC
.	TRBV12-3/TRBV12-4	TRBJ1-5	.	CASSFHPNQPQHF	TGTGCCAGCAGTTTCCACCCCAATCAGCCCCAGCATTTT
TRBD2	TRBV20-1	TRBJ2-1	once	CSGLRTSGGNEQFF	TGCAGTGGACTCCGGACTAGCGGGGGCAATGAGCAGTTCTTC
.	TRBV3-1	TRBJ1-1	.	CASSQGVSEAFF	TGTGCCAGCAGCCAGGGGGTATCTGAAGCTTTCTTT
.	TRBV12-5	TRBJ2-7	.	CASGLARLGGRGYEQYF	TGTGCTAGTGGTTTGGCCCGCTTAGGGGGGCGAGGGTACGAGCAGTACTTC
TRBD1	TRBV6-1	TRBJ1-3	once	CASRRRTGTAGNTIYF	TGTGCCAGCAGACGACGGACAGGAACAGCTGGAAACACCATATATTTT